These 29 T cell receptor beta chains originate from one sample sequenced in a study of sequential checkpoint blockade in melanoma. The method was immunoSEQ multiplex PCR; TCRdb's version includes in-frame clones alone and lacks a portion of them. The table shows approximately 22,000 clones, with 55% to 70% occurring only once. Treatment noted: randomized to nivolumab then ipilimumab (arm A) or the reverse (arm B). This specimen consisted of CD8+ T cells sorted from blood (inferred from file names), obtained from a patient given nivolumab and ipilimumab in sequence. The receptors were sampled from a human donor with melanoma.

In this sample, this clone is medium-sized (0.01 to 0.1%). The rearrangement links TRBV9 to TRBJ2-7; 7 bases align to TRBD2. The CDR3 sequence is 14 residues long. Germline V gene sequence: CDR1 SGDLS, CDR2 YYNGEE. V trimming: 1 base; J trimming: 2 bases; junction bases outside the gene matches: 3. The CDR3 here is CASSVWEGTYEQYV. In DNA form, the CDR3 reads TGTGCCAGCAGCGTATGGGAGGGGACCTACGAGCAGTACGTC.

This clone came up a few times. This sample includes further DNA sequences coding for the same CDR3. This chain links TRBV5-4 with TRBJ2-7, with a tentative D call TRBD1 (6 bases). Trimming shortened V by 0 bases and J by 1 base, and 11 bases separated the two germline ends. The length of the CDR3 is 15 residues. Germline-derived CDR1 and CDR2 are SGHNT and YYREEE (reference sequence). The CDR3 reads CASSLGGPGSYEQYF. The CDR3 DNA follows: TGTGCCAGCAGCTTGGGGGGGCCGGGGTCCTACGAGCAGTACTTC.

This clone showed up just a few times. J is TRBJ2-7 and V is TRBV4-3, with 8 nucleotides matching TRBD1. Per germline, CDR1 LGHNA and CDR2 YSLEER. With 0 bases clipped from V and 4 bases from J, the junction kept 2 bases outside the gene matches. This CDR3 has 14 residues. CDR3 sequence: CASSQDRGPYEQYF. The CDR3, as DNA: TGCGCCAGCAGCCAAGACAGGGGGCCTTACGAGCAGTACTTC.

The V call is TRBV4-2, the J call TRBJ1-1, with a tentative D call TRBD1 (6 bases). CDR1 is LGHNA and CDR2 is YNFKEQ in the germline V gene. Trimming stripped 1 base from V and 5 bases from J, with 11 bases between. The CDR3 is made up of 14 amino acids. CDR3 nucleotides: TGTGCCAGCAGCCAAGTTGAGGGGGTGACTGAAGCTTTCTTT. This codes for CASSQVEGVTEAFF.

The table lists this clone with a few counts. Germline and junction disagree at one end, which may indicate a read error. This chain connects TRBV5-3 to TRBJ1-1; D uncertain. TRBV5-3 is flagged as an ORF with uncertain function. The CDR3 consists of 13 residues. The CDR3 nucleotides are TGTGCCAGCAGCTTGGATGTCTTCACTGAAGCTTTCTTT. The encoded protein is CASSLDVFTEAFF.

The sample holds a few counts of this clone. This chain joins TRBV15 and TRBJ2-2; D perhaps matches TRBD2 (6 bases). This CDR3 is 16 amino acids long. V was trimmed by 5 bases and J by 5 bases, leaving 18 bases between them. From germline, CDR1 is LNHNV and CDR2 YYDKDF (reference sequence). This chain's CDR3 is CATSPEMGGGTGELFF. For the CDR3, the DNA is TGTGCCACCAGCCCAGAGATGGGTGGGGGGACCGGGGAGCTGTTTTTT.

The V gene is TRBV27, the J gene TRBJ2-3, with 7 bases aligning to TRBD1. This CDR3 has 15 amino acids. The V gene end was trimmed by 4 bases and the J gene end by 10 bases; junction bases not matched to a gene: 14. CDR1 is MNHEY and CDR2 is SMNVEV in the germline V gene (reference sequence). The CDR3 sequence: CASSWGQLMRNPQYF. The CDR3 nucleotides read TGTGCCAGCAGTTGGGGACAGCTCATGCGGAATCCGCAGTATTTT.

This chain links TRBV4-3 with TRBJ1-1, with a tentative D call TRBD1 (5 bases). V lost 6 bases, J lost 5 bases, and 13 bases lay in between. CDR3 length: 13 amino acids. Germline V gene data show CDR1 as LGHNA and CDR2 as YSLEER. The DNA for the CDR3 is TGCGCCAGCAGTTCCTCCGGGGGAACTGAAGCTTTCTTT. Amino acid sequence: CASSSSGGTEAFF.

This clone was observed a single time. This chain links TRBV7-8 with TRBJ2-7; TRBD2 might be the D (5 bases). V was cut by 9 bases and J by 4 bases, with 13 bases left in between. The CDR3 length is 12 residues. Germline lookup yields CDR1 SGHVS and CDR2 FQNEAQ. This CDR3 is CARRRTAYEQYF. CDR3 nucleotides: TGTGCCAGGAGGAGGACGGCATACGAGCAGTACTTC.

This chain uses TRBV27 with TRBJ2-7, with D possibly TRBD1 on 6 matching bases. V was cut by 6 bases and J by 3 bases, with 15 bases left in between. The CDR3 sequence is 14 residues long. In germline, CDR1 is MNHEY, CDR2 SMNVEV (reference sequence). Here the CDR3 DNA reads TGTGCCAGCAGCCGTCCAGGGGCCTACTACGAGCAGTACTTC. Its protein is CASSRPGAYYEQYF.

Concerning this clone: In this CDR3 the conserved last residue, phenylalanine or tryptophan, is missing, so a read error is likely. This chain uses TRBV6-6 with TRBJ2-7; D is ambiguous. V shed 6 bases and J shed 3 bases, with 21 bases lying between them. The CDR3 extends over 16 amino acids. CDR1 and CDR2 from the germline V gene are MNHNY and SVGAGI (reference sequence). The CDR3 DNA follows: TGTGCCAGCAGACCCGGCGTGGCCCGCAGAGGCTACGAGCAGTACCTC. Its translation is CASRPGVARRGYEQYL.

About this clone: This may be a read error: a much more frequent sequence differs by one nucleotide. The rearrangement links TRBV5-1 to TRBJ1-1, with 10 bases lining up with TRBD1. The V segment lost 5 bases and the J segment 3 bases; nucleotides outside the gene matches: 7. The CDR3 sequence is 15 residues long. Per the germline V gene, CDR1 is SGHRS and CDR2 is YFSETQ. The CDR3 is CASRGGTGVYTEAFF. The CDR3 region has the DNA TGCGCCAGCAGGGGAGGGACAGGGGTTTACACTGAAGCTTTCTTT.

This clone was picked up a small number of times. This chain connects TRBV9 to TRBJ2-1, with a weak D call TRBD2 (5 bases). The CDR3 is 15 residues long. Germline values: CDR1 SGDLS, CDR2 YYNGEE. V lost 0 bases and J 3 bases, leaving 10 bases between the germline ends. In DNA form, the CDR3 reads TGTGCCAGCAGCGTAGGGCTAGCCTTCTACAATGAGCAGTTCTTC. Its translation: CASSVGLAFYNEQFF. Complete variable domain (other parts from reference TRBV9 and TRBJ2-1): DSGVTQTPKHLITATGQRVTLRCSPRSGDLSVYWYQQSLDQGLQFLIQYYNGEERAKGNILERFSAQQFPDLHSELNLSSLELGDSALYFCASSVGLAFYNEQFFGPGTRLTVL.

This clone was counted a few times. J is TRBJ2-7 and V is TRBV6-6, with a possible D match to TRBD2 (7 bases). V was clipped by 8 bases and J by 6 bases, with 17 bases between them. The CDR3 runs 13 residues. CDR1 and CDR2 (germline): MNHNY, SVGAGI (reference sequence). The CDR3 is CASDLGGAGEQYV. In DNA form, the CDR3 reads TGTGCCAGCGACCTTGGGGGGGCTGGCGAGCAGTACGTC.

The rearrangement joins TRBV18 to TRBJ2-1; 10 bases map to TRBD1. There are 17 residues in the CDR3. V lost 3 bases, J lost 6 bases, and 11 bases stayed unmatched. Germline lookup yields CDR1 KGHSH and CDR2 LQKENI. The CDR3 spells CASSPRSDRGRRNEQFF. Written as DNA, the CDR3 is TGTGCCAGCTCACCTCGAAGTGACAGGGGGCGTCGCAATGAGCAGTTCTTC.

The rearrangement joins TRBV29-1 to TRBJ2-2, with 8 bases identical to TRBD1. The V gene end was trimmed by 2 bases and the J gene end by 1 base; junction bases not matched to a gene: 6. The CDR3 is made up of 16 amino acids. Germline V gene data show CDR1 as SQVTM and CDR2 as ANQGSEA. The CDR3 reads CSVEWFGQGNTGELFF. Here the CDR3 DNA reads TGCAGCGTTGAATGGTTTGGACAGGGGAACACCGGGGAGCTGTTTTTT.

The chain is built from TRBV19 and TRBJ1-2, with D maybe TRBD1 (6 bases). This CDR3 is built from 15 residues. CDR1 is LNHDA and CDR2 is SQIVND in the germline V gene (reference sequence). Trimming stripped 7 bases from V and 0 bases from J, with 15 bases between. CDR3 protein: CASTPGQSPNYGYTF. DNA for the CDR3: TGTGCCAGTACCCCCGGACAGTCGCCTAACTATGGCTACACCTTC.

V usage is TRBV4-1 and J usage is TRBJ2-1, with D possibly TRBD1 on 5 matching bases. Germline CDR1 and CDR2: MGHRA and YSYEKL. Deletions cut 3 bases from V and 4 bases from J, with 13 bases between. There are 15 residues in the CDR3. The CDR3: CASSHDRGFYNEQFF. The DNA of the CDR3 is TGCGCCAGCAGCCACGATAGGGGATTTTACAATGAGCAGTTCTTC.

The chain uses TRBV9 and TRBJ2-2; D ambiguous. The CDR3 length is 16 residues. Per germline, CDR1 SGDLS and CDR2 YYNGEE. With 4 bases removed from V and 0 bases from J, the gap between germline ends came to 13 bases. CDR3 protein: CASSHYKITNTGELFF. CDR3 DNA: TGTGCCAGCAGCCATTACAAAATCACGAACACCGGGGAGCTGTTTTTT.

The genes are TRBV9 and TRBJ1-3, with D perhaps TRBD1 (6 bases). This CDR3 has 14 residues. Germline loops: CDR1 SGDLS, CDR2 YYNGEE. V shed 0 bases and J shed 2 bases, with 6 bases lying between them. CDR3 residues: CASSVAGAGNTIYF. The CDR3 DNA is TGTGCCAGCAGCGTAGCAGGGGCTGGAAACACCATATATTTT.

This clone was counted once. The chain couples TRBV7-2 to TRBJ1-4, with TRBD1 matching 7 bases. V lost 5 bases to trimming and J lost 7 bases; unmatched junction nucleotides: 13. Germline V gives CDR1 SGHTA, CDR2 FQGNSA. The CDR3 extends over 16 amino acids. CDR3 in DNA: TGTGCCAGCAGCCCAACAGGGGACAGTTACTTTGAAAAACTGTTTTTT. This sequence encodes CASSPTGDSYFEKLFF.

The rearrangement uses TRBV9 and TRBJ2-3; TRBD1 might be the D (6 bases). The V gene lost 3 bases and the J gene lost 6 bases, with 26 bases spanning the gap. Per the germline V gene, CDR1 is SGDLS and CDR2 is YYNGEE. The CDR3 is 18 amino acids. CDR3 loop: CASSASVRPGAVGDTQYF. Written as DNA, the CDR3 is TGTGCCAGCAGCGCTTCCGTACGACCAGGGGCGGTGGGTGATACGCAGTATTTT.

The V and J genes are TRBV7-8 and TRBJ2-5; 13 bases are a match to TRBD2. The germline V gene has CDR1 SGHVS and CDR2 FQNEAQ. J was trimmed by 9 bases and V by 5 bases; bases with no gene match: 18. This CDR3 comprises 18 residues. The CDR3 coding sequence is TGTGCCAGCAGCACCCATCGGACTAGCGGGGGATCCGCGGGGGCCCAGTACTTC. It translates to CASSTHRTSGGSAGAQYF. The whole variable domain, remainder taken from reference TRBV7-8 and TRBJ2-5, is GAGVSQSPRYKVAKRGQDVALRCDPISGHVSLFWYQQALGQGPEFLTYFQNEAQLDKSGLPSDRFFAERPEGSVSTLKIQRTQQEDSAVYLCASSTHRTSGGSAGAQYFGPGTRLLVL.

The genes are TRBV9 and TRBJ2-5, with D tentatively TRBD2 (7 bases). From germline, CDR1 is SGDLS and CDR2 YYNGEE. V gave up 0 bases and J gave up 5 bases, with 11 bases separating them. This CDR3 is 14 amino acids long. In DNA form, the CDR3 reads TGTGCCAGCAGCGTAGCGGGGGGCTTGGAGACCCAGTACTTC. This codes for CASSVAGGLETQYF.

Only a few counts were recorded for this clone. The chain recombines TRBV7-2 with TRBJ1-2; 7 bases fit TRBD1. The CDR3 loop spans 15 amino acids. The V gene end was trimmed by 5 bases and the J gene end by 6 bases; junction bases not matched to a gene: 12. CDR1 and CDR2 from the germline V gene are SGHTA and FQGNSA. The CDR3 region has the DNA TGTGCCAGCAGCCCAACCCCTCCCGGGACAGATGGCTACACCTTC. This codes for CASSPTPPGTDGYTF.

J is TRBJ2-2 and V is TRBV11-3, with a weak D call TRBD2 (6 bases). Germline values: CDR1 SGHNT, CDR2 YENEEA. The CDR3 length is 13 residues. Trimming stripped 3 bases from V and 7 bases from J, with 9 bases between. CDR3 bases: TGTGCCAGCAGCTTTCAGGGAGGCGGGGAGCTGTTTTTT. Its protein product is CASSFQGGGELFF.

The chain recombines TRBV7-6 with TRBJ2-3, with 7 nucleotides matching TRBD2. The CDR3 contains 14 residues. In germline, CDR1 is SGHVS, CDR2 FNYEAQ. The junction had 2 bases not matched to a gene; V was cut back by 0 bases and J by 5 bases. The DNA of the CDR3 is TGTGCCAGCAGCTTAGCGGGGGGGGTAGATACGCAGTATTTT. Translating gives CASSLAGGVDTQYF.

This clone was detected only a few times. V is TRBV9 and J is TRBJ1-5; D perhaps matches TRBD1 (5 bases). CDR3 size: 15 residues. Deletions cut 0 bases from V and 1 base from J, with 8 bases between. Germline V gene data show CDR1 as SGDLS and CDR2 as YYNGEE. CDR3 amino acids: CASSVGGESNQPQHF. CDR3 coding DNA: TGTGCCAGCAGCGTAGGGGGGGAGAGCAATCAGCCCCAGCATTTT.

The V and J genes are TRBV7-2 and TRBJ1-2; D is unresolved. V dropped 5 bases and J dropped 8 bases, with 12 bases sitting between them. Germline V gives CDR1 SGHTA, CDR2 FQGNSA. This CDR3 spans 12 amino acids. This CDR3 is CASSPTPGGYTF. In nucleotides, the CDR3 is TGTGCCAGCAGCCCAACCCCCGGGGGCTACACCTTC.